The 21 T cell receptor beta chains below were found in one sample sequenced in a study of identical twins. TCRdb re-called the 5' RACE reads through MiXCR, storing one row per CDR3 protein. In the table there are under 350,000 distinct CDR3 sequences, nearly 9.5% of which are singletons. This same sample was also part of a study on yellow fever vaccine responses in identical twins.

The sequencing input was CD8+ T cells sorted from blood. These receptors came from a woman between 18 and 29 years old in good health.

Many counts were recorded for this clonotype. The chain carries TRBV5-1 and TRBJ2-3, with D maybe TRBD1 (5 bases). Trimming removed 2 bases from V and 3 bases from J, with 25 bases in between. Germline loops: CDR1 SGHRS, CDR2 YFSETQ. This CDR3 has 19 residues. CDR3 sequence: CASSFYDSDSSRSTDTQYF. The CDR3 nucleotides are TGCGCCAGCAGCTTTTATGACTCCGACAGCTCCCGCTCAACAGATACGCAGTATTTT.

This clonotype has more than one count but fewer than ten. The chain recombines TRBV15 with TRBJ2-5; D possibly corresponds to TRBD2 (6 bases). V shed 3 bases and J shed 1 base, with 6 bases lying between them. The CDR3 sequence is 13 residues long. Germline V gives CDR1 LNHNV, CDR2 YYDKDF (reference sequence). The CDR3 sequence: CATSRTSQETQYF. In DNA form, the CDR3 reads TGTGCCACCAGCAGGACTAGCCAAGAGACCCAGTACTTC.

The sample holds a few counts of this clonotype. The junction and the germline gene differ at one end; a read error may be behind it. J is TRBJ2-2 and V is TRBV6-5, with D perhaps TRBD1 or TRBD2 (5 bases each). The CDR3 covers 14 residues. The germline V gene encodes CDR1 MNHEY and CDR2 SVGAGI. The CDR3 DNA follows: TGTGCCAGCACTTACCGGGACGGCACCGGGGAGCTTTTTTTT. Amino acids: CASTYRDGTGELFF.

This clonotype was detected a few times. This sequence joins TRBV10-3 and TRBJ2-7; 8 bases are shared with TRBD2. V shed 7 bases and J 3 bases; nucleotides not matched to a gene: 20. Germline V lookup: CDR1 ENHRY, CDR2 SYGVKD. The CDR3 consists of 18 residues. CDR3 nucleotide sequence: TGTGCCATCACTCCCTCCCTAGCGGGTATGACCCGAGACTACGAGCAGTACTTC. It translates to CAITPSLAGMTRDYEQYF.

This clonotype has only a few counts. V gene TRBV6-5 combines with J gene TRBJ2-5; 12 bases match TRBD2. V lost 0 bases to trimming and J lost 0 bases; unmatched junction nucleotides: 8. Germline-derived CDR1 and CDR2 are MNHEY and SVGAGI. The CDR3 sequence is 19 residues long. CDR3 region: CASSYSGGLAGTNQETQYF. The DNA for the CDR3 is TGTGCCAGCAGTTACTCGGGCGGACTAGCGGGGACAAACCAAGAGACCCAGTACTTC.

This rearrangement joins TRBV7-9 to TRBJ2-2, with unresolved D. Germline V gene sequence: CDR1 SEHNR, CDR2 FQNEAQ (reference sequence). Deletions cut 0 bases from V and 2 bases from J, with 7 bases between. This CDR3 is built from 15 residues. The CDR3 reads CASSLADGNTGELFF. The CDR3 nucleotides are TGTGCCAGCAGCTTAGCTGACGGTAACACCGGGGAGCTGTTTTTT.

This clonotype was picked up many times. The V gene is TRBV12-3 or TRBV12-4, the J gene TRBJ2-1, with no clear D. The V and J ends lost 1 base and 8 bases respectively, with 15 bases between them. The CDR3 has 15 amino acids. The CDR3 sequence is CASSLVTGLLDEQFF. The CDR3 DNA follows: TGTGCCAGCAGTTTAGTTACGGGTCTGCTGGATGAGCAGTTCTTC.

V usage is TRBV30 and J usage is TRBJ1-1; D not certain. Trimming stripped 4 bases from V and 4 bases from J, with 10 bases between. Germline V gene data show CDR1 as GTSNPN and CDR2 as SVGIG (reference sequence). The CDR3 is 12 residues long. The CDR3 loop is CAWISSGTEAFF. CDR3 nucleotide sequence: TGTGCCTGGATTAGCTCGGGCACTGAAGCTTTCTTT.

V is TRBV7-9 and J is TRBJ1-1; D call uncertain. This CDR3 spans 11 amino acids. The germline gives CDR1 SEHNR, CDR2 FQNEAQ (reference sequence). Trimming took 8 bases from V and 5 from J, leaving 9 bases between them. This chain's CDR3 is CASVLGTEAFF. CDR3 nucleotides: TGTGCCAGCGTGCTCGGAACTGAAGCTTTCTTT.

In this sample, this clonotype turned up many times. This sequence joins TRBV20-1 and TRBJ2-5; 7 bases align to TRBD2. The CDR3 is 16 residues long. The V gene end was trimmed by 3 bases and the J gene end by 2 bases; junction bases not matched to a gene: 12. CDR1 and CDR2 from the germline V gene are DFQATT and SNEGSKA (reference sequence). This chain's CDR3 is CSASLGGLGLQETQYF. The CDR3 DNA is TGCAGTGCTAGCCTCGGGGGATTGGGACTACAAGAGACCCAGTACTTC.

This clonotype was recorded many times. The chain employs TRBV29-1 and TRBJ2-4; D is unresolved. Trimming shortened V by 3 bases and J by 4 bases, and 16 bases separated the two germline ends. In germline, CDR1 is SQVTM, CDR2 ANQGSEA. CDR3 length equals 15 residues. The CDR3 here is CSVELGETAKNIQYF. As DNA, the CDR3 is TGCAGCGTTGAGCTAGGCGAGACGGCAAAAAACATTCAGTACTTC.

This clonotype appeared a few times. The rearrangement joins TRBV7-6 to TRBJ2-7; TRBD1 is a possible D gene (6 bases). Per the germline V gene, CDR1 is SGHVS and CDR2 is FNYEAQ. There are 15 residues in the CDR3. Between the trimmed V and J ends, which lost 2 bases and 2 bases, there was a span of 13 bases. Here the CDR3 DNA reads TGTGCCAGCAGCTTATCCCATGGACAGACCTACGAGCAGTACTTC. Its protein is CASSLSHGQTYEQYF.

The chain has TRBV7-9 and TRBJ2-3; perhaps TRBD1 as D (5 bases). Looked up from germline, CDR1 is SEHNR and CDR2 is FQNEAQ (reference sequence). Trimming took 2 bases from V and 3 from J, leaving 9 bases between them. The CDR3 extends over 14 amino acids. Here the CDR3 reads CASSLLDKTDTQYF. For the CDR3, the DNA is TGTGCCAGCAGCTTATTGGACAAGACAGATACGCAGTATTTT.

There are many counts of this clonotype. The chain combines TRBV4-2 with TRBJ2-3; 12 bases match TRBD2. Germline CDR1 and CDR2: LGHNA and YNFKEQ. This CDR3 region has 15 residues. The V gene end was trimmed by 3 bases and the J gene end by 5 bases; junction bases not matched to a gene: 3. CDR3 sequence: CASSQLAGGQDTQYF. In DNA, the CDR3 is TGTGCCAGCAGCCAGCTAGCGGGGGGGCAAGATACGCAGTATTTT.

The J gene is TRBJ1-5, the V gene TRBV12-3 or TRBV12-4, with D unclear. CDR3 size: 12 residues. V shed 5 bases and J shed 5 bases, with 7 bases lying between them. The CDR3 is CASSGWDQPQHF. CDR3 DNA sequence: TGTGCCAGCAGTGGGTGGGATCAGCCCCAGCATTTT.

The sample holds many counts of this clonotype. The J gene is TRBJ2-1, the V gene TRBV6-6; 10 bases are shared with TRBD1. The V segment lost 8 bases and the J segment 10 bases; nucleotides outside the gene matches: 5. From germline, CDR1 is MNHNY and CDR2 SVGAGI (reference sequence). CDR3 size: 12 residues. The CDR3 DNA is TGTGCCAGCGGGGACAGGGGTAAAGAGCAGTTCTTC. Translation: CASGDRGKEQFF.

This clonotype was counted at least ten times. The chain is built from TRBV5-1 and TRBJ2-1; D is perhaps TRBD2 (5 bases). Between the trimmed V and J ends, which lost 4 bases and 8 bases, there was a span of 19 bases. CDR1 SGHRS and CDR2 YFSETQ come from the germline V gene. The CDR3 covers 15 residues. For the CDR3, the DNA is TGCGCCAGCAGCCCCCAGGACTTACACGCGGATGAGCAGTTCTTC. This translates into CASSPQDLHADEQFF. The full variable domain, completed using reference TRBV5-1 and TRBJ2-1, is KAGVTQTPRYLIKTRGQQVTLSCSPISGHRSVSWYQQTPGQGLQFLFEYFSETQRNKGNFPGRFSGRQFSNSRSEMNVSTLELGDSALYLCASSPQDLHADEQFFGPGTRLTVL.

For the CDR3, the DNA is TGCGCCAGCAGCCAAGAGCGGACAGACCTCTACGAGCAGTACTTC. It is translated as CASSQERTDLYEQYF. The rearrangement joins TRBV4-3 to TRBJ2-7, with D maybe TRBD1 (6 bases). The CDR3 covers 15 residues. Per the germline V gene, CDR1 is LGHNA and CDR2 is YSLEER. Trimming took off 0 bases at V and 3 bases at J, with 12 bases between the two ends.

This clonotype was seen ten or more times. This rearrangement joins TRBV12-3 or TRBV12-4 to TRBJ1-5; D gene uncertain. The ends were cut back, 7 bases at V and 9 bases at J, with 10 bases in the middle. The CDR3 extends over 11 amino acids. The chain's CDR3 is CASTTLMPQHF. The CDR3 DNA reads TGTGCCAGCACCACTCTCATGCCCCAGCATTTT.

The table lists this clonotype with many counts. The rearrangement joins TRBV5-1 to TRBJ1-1; 8 nucleotides match TRBD1. CDR1 SGHRS and CDR2 YFSETQ come from the germline V gene. After removal of 4 bases from V and 3 bases from J, the junction contained 8 bases not matched to a gene. This CDR3 region has 15 residues. CDR3 in DNA: TGCGCCAGCAGCATATGGACAGGGAGTGACACTGAAGCTTTCTTT. Residues: CASSIWTGSDTEAFF.

In its sample, this clonotype was seen many times. This sequence joins TRBV6-5 and TRBJ2-7; TRBD1 matches at 8 bases. The V gene's germline CDR1 is MNHEY and CDR2 SVGAGI. This CDR3 contains 15 residues. The V gene end was trimmed by 0 bases and the J gene end by 4 bases; junction bases not matched to a gene: 5. CDR3 amino acids: CASSYSMTGEYEQYF. DNA for the CDR3: TGTGCCAGCAGTTACTCGATGACAGGGGAGTACGAGCAGTACTTC.